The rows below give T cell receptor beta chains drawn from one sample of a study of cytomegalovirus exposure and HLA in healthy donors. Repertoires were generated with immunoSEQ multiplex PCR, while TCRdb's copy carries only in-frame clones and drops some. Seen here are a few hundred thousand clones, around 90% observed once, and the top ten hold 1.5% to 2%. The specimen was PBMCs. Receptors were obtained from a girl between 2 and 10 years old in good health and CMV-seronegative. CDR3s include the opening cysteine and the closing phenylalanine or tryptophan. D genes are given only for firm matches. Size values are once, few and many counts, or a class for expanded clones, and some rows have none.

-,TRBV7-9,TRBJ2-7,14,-,CASSFLPRVYEQYF,TGTGCCAGCAGCTTCCTTCCCCGGGTCTACGAGCAGTACTTC
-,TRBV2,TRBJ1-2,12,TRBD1,CAKGQRFYGYTF,TGTGCCAAGGGACAGCGTTTCTATGGCTACACCTTC
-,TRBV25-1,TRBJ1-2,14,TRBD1,CASSDTGGPYGYTF,TGTGCCAGCAGTGATACAGGGGGCCCCTATGGCTACACCTTC
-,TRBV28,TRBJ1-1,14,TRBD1,CASSLRQGDTEAFF,TGTGCCAGCAGTTTGAGACAGGGGGACACTGAAGCTTTCTTT
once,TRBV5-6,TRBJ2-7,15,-,CASSLHPSSTYEQYF,TGTGCCAGCAGCTTGCACCCTAGCTCCACCTACGAGCAGTACTTC
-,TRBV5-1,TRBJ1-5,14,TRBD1,CASSLWDRSQPQHF,TGCGCCAGCAGCTTGTGGGACAGGAGTCAGCCCCAGCATTTT
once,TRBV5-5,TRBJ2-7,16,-,CASSPGGGQRTYEQYF,TGTGCCAGCAGCCCCGGAGGGGGACAGAGAACTTACGAGCAGTACTTC
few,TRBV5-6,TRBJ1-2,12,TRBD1,CASTSDRYSYTF,TGTGCCAGCACCTCGGACAGGTATAGCTACACCTTC
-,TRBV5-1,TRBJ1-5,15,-,CASSLTGLGNQPQHF,TGCGCCAGCAGCTTAACAGGCTTGGGGAATCAGCCCCAGCATTTT
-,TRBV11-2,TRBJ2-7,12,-,CASSQNSYEQYF,TGTGCCAGCAGCCAGAACTCCTACGAGCAGTACTTC
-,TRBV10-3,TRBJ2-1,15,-,CATEVAGPSYNEQFF,TGTGCCACCGAAGTAGCAGGGCCCTCCTACAATGAGCAGTTCTTC
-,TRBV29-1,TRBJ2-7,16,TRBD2,CTPAVWEVAGGYEQYF,TGCACCCCTGCGGTCTGGGAAGTAGCGGGGGGCTACGAGCAGTACTTC
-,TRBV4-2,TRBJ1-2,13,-,CASSQGGGYGYTF,TGTGCCAGCAGCCAAGGGGGGGGGTATGGCTACACCTTC
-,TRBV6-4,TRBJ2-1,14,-,CASSPELGLNEQFF,TGTGCCAGCAGCCCAGAACTGGGGCTCAATGAGCAGTTCTTC
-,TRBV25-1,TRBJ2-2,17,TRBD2,CASSEPSGRAGAGELFF,TGTGCCAGCAGTGAACCCAGCGGGAGGGCCGGGGCCGGGGAGCTGTTTTTT
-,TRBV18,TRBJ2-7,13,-,CASSPSSTYEQYF,TGTGCCAGCTCACCAAGTTCAACCTACGAGCAGTACTTC
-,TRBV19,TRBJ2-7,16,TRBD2,CASSISGLAGVYEQYF,TGTGCCAGTAGTATTTCGGGACTAGCGGGCGTTTACGAGCAGTACTTC
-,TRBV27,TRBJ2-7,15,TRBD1,CASSFYRGTGPEQYF,TGTGCCAGCAGTTTCTACCGGGGGACAGGGCCAGAGCAGTACTTC
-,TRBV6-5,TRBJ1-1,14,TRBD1,CASSTTGNVAEAFF,TGTGCCAGCAGCACGACAGGGAACGTCGCTGAAGCTTTCTTT
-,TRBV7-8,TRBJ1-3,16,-,CASSLASTTPGNTIYF,TGTGCCAGCAGCTTAGCGTCAACCACACCTGGAAACACCATATATTTT
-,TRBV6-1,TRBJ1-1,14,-,CASRGGTLNTEAFF,TGTGCCAGCAGGGGGGGGACCCTGAACACTGAAGCTTTCTTT
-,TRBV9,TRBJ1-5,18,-,CASSVVLAISPRVQPQHF,TGTGCCAGCAGCGTAGTACTAGCAATCAGCCCCAGAGTTCAGCCCCAGCATTTT
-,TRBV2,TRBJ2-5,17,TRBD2,CASSEALGGVGQETQYF,TGTGCCAGCAGTGAAGCGCTTGGGGGGGTCGGGCAAGAGACCCAGTACTTC
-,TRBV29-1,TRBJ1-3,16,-,CSVEDPGRDSGNTIYF,TGCAGCGTTGAAGATCCTGGGCGAGACTCTGGAAACACCATATATTTT
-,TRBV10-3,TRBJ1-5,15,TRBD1,CAISVETGVNQPQHF,TGTGCCATCAGTGTAGAGACAGGGGTCAATCAGCCCCAGCATTTT
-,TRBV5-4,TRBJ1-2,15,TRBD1,CASSLGGTVVYGYTF,TGTGCCAGCAGCTTGGGCGGGACAGTAGTCTATGGCTACACCTTC
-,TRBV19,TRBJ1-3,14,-,CASRRTGEGNTIYF,TGTGCCAGTAGGAGGACCGGGGAGGGGAACACCATATATTTT
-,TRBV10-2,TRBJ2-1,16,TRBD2,CASSESGLGAFYEQFF,TGCGCCAGCAGTGAGTCGGGACTAGGGGCATTCTATGAGCAGTTCTTC
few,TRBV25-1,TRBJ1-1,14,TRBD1,CASSASGTGFEAFF,TGTGCCAGCAGTGCCTCCGGGACAGGGTTTGAGGCTTTCTTT
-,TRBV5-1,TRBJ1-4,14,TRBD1,CASAYRGTNEKLFF,TGCGCCAGCGCTTACAGGGGAACTAATGAAAAACTGTTTTTT
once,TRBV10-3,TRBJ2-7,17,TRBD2,CAISETGLAGGADEQYF,TGTGCCATCAGTGAGACCGGACTAGCGGGGGGTGCAGACGAGCAGTACTTC
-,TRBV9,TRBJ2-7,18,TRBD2,CASSATNTAGGSSNEQYF,TGTGCCAGCAGCGCAACAAACACAGCGGGGGGTAGTTCCAACGAGCAGTACTTC
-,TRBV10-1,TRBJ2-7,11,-,CASSVGGEQYF,TGCGCCAGCAGTGTGGGGGGCGAGCAGTACTTC
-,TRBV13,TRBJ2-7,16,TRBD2,CASSLGTSGGTYEQYF,TGTGCCAGCAGCTTAGGTACTAGCGGGGGGACCTACGAGCAGTACTTC
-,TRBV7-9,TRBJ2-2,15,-,CASSLWRGSTGELFF,TGTGCCAGCAGCTTGTGGCGGGGTAGCACCGGGGAGCTGTTTTTT
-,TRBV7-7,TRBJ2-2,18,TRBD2,CASSPSGLAGGGGGELFF,TGTGCCAGCAGCCCTTCCGGACTAGCGGGAGGAGGAGGCGGGGAGCTGTTTTTT